This T cell receptor (beta chain) was sequenced in a study of a mutant IDH1 vaccine in newly diagnosed glioma. Generated by immunoSEQ multiplex PCR, the TCRdb table keeps only in-frame clones and is missing some. Among tens of thousands of clones listed, about four fifths were seen once. About this clone: Its antigen remains unidentified.

Germline assignment: CDR1 SEHNR and CDR2 FQNEAQ (reference sequence). This CDR3 region has 13 residues. Trimming took off 1 base at V and 8 bases at J, with 9 bases between the two ends. Time point here: week 35, safety follow-up. With topical imiquimod, each dose of the vaccine consisted of 300 ug of mutant IDH1 20-mer peptide. This sequence was found in a woman in her forties with glioma. Some clones in this sample may be carry-over from other donors' samples. The chain combines TRBV7-9 with TRBJ1-3; D is undetermined. The sample here was PBMCs, taken from a glioma patient whose treatment included an IDH1 peptide vaccine. CDR3 residues: CASSLVLRDTIYF. CDR3 in DNA: TGTGCCAGCAGCTTAGTTCTTCGGGACACCATATATTTT. The whole variable domain, remainder taken from reference TRBV7-9 and TRBJ1-3, is DTGVSQNPRHKITKRGQNVTFRCDPISEHNRLYWYRQTLGQGPEFLTYFQNEAQLEKSRLLSDRFSAERPKGSFSTLEIQRTEQGDSAMYLCASSLVLRDTIYFGEGSWLTVV.